This T cell receptor (beta chain) was identified during a study of Ad26.COV2.S vaccination and SARS-CoV-2 variants. Turning to the study itself: Among those in the COV1001 Ad26.COV2.S trial arm was the donor.

Comment on this clone: The antigen is undetermined.

Method: immunoSEQ multiplex PCR; TCRdb's copy keeps in-frame clones and lacks some. The table has about 400,000 clones, over 75% seen once. Study-level points and caveats: Vaccine recipients posted higher spike-specific TCR breadth than their placebo counterparts. Assessments of TCR breadth and depth may have underestimated the total T cell responses.

V was clipped by 6 bases and J by 7 bases; unmatched bases: 14. This CDR3 comprises 16 residues. Germline lookup yields CDR1 MDHEN and CDR2 SYDVKM. As for treatment: some 20 received Ad26.COV2.S at low or high dose, single or two shots; several received placebo; per-sample allocation not given. It was on day 63 after the first vaccine or placebo injection that samples were taken. This sequence originates from a person between 18 and 65 years old who received the Ad26.COV2.S COVID-19 vaccine or a placebo. Sequenced here: peripheral blood, sampled in a trial of Ad26.COV2.S vaccine versus placebo. The chain couples TRBV28 to TRBJ1-4, with 7 bases aligning to TRBD1. CDR3 nucleotide sequence: TGTGCCAGCAGGACAGGGTTAACGGGGGTGGGTGAAAAACTGTTTTTT. Amino acid sequence: CASRTGLTGVGEKLFF.